This TCR beta chain was identified during a study of OX40 agonist ivuxolimab in advanced cancers. With respect to the entire study: Ivuxolimab was a fully human IgG2 agonistic monoclonal antibody targeting the costimulatory receptor OX40 (CD134). Intravenous ivuxolimab was administered to patients every 2 weeks at six dose levels: 0.01, 0.1, 0.3, 1.5, 3 and 10 mg/kg. Prior anti-PD-1, anti-PD-L1 or anti-CTLA-4 therapy was permitted, and 30% to 45% of dose-escalation patients had received checkpoint inhibitors. Three dose-escalation patients achieved partial responses, one with hepatocellular carcinoma and two with cutaneous melanoma. Peripheral TCRbeta sequencing aimed to test whether ivuxolimab altered TCR sequence diversity and caused clonal T-cell expansion. The paper reports the monotherapy dose-escalation portion (N of about 47 patients) of the phase I ivuxolimab trial. In the dose-escalation cohort, 82.7% of patients were male, and the mean age was approximately 55 years, with a range of roughly 20 to 80. Of the roughly 51 patients in dose escalation, about 20 had hepatocellular carcinoma, some 15 had melanoma, 9 had renal cell carcinoma and 9 had head and neck cancer.

What the authors observed across the whole study: On average, CD8+ T cells showed more expanded clones than CD4+ T cells after ivuxolimab. Clonal expansion of both CD4+ and CD8+ blood T cells was observed from baseline to week 6 at doses 0.1 to 3.0 mg/kg. Low levels of normalized T-cell clonal expansion were also shown by some nonresponding patients. The antigen specificity of the clonally expanded peripheral T cells was not determined. Partial responders in the 0.1-3.0 mg/kg groups had among the lowest normalized peripheral clonal expansion, especially among CD8+ T cells.

Genomic DNA was isolated from the sorted cells so that the TCRbeta CDR3 region could be sequenced. The immunoSEQ Assay was used to sequence the TCRbeta CDR3 regions. TCRdb provides this immuneACCESS table in a form limited to in-frame rearrangements. Some clones are lacking; in checked studies, under half of them reflect an unresolved V gene, and why the rest are absent is not known. The table for this sample lists about 63,000 clones; approximately 91% of them were counted only once. The ten largest clones take up less than 0.85% of the sample. With regard to this clone: Its recognized antigen is unknown. No quality values exist for individual bases; no much larger clone is one base distant.

The CDR3, cysteine through phenylalanine, is 15 amino acids long. CDR3 DNA only is kept here, 45 bases in frame from base 1. The germline V gene gives CDR1 as SGDLS and CDR2 as YYNGEE. V lost 3 bases and J lost 7 bases; the stretch between them is 17 bases long. The trial excluded patients who had a history of autoimmune disease or who were on systemic immunosuppression. Peripheral blood for TCR sequencing was collected from all dose cohorts at baseline, on cycle 4 day 1, and on cycle 7 day 1. The samples were drawn from a first-in-human, open-label, multicenter phase I dose-escalation trial of ivuxolimab. Adults with locally advanced or metastatic melanoma, renal cell, hepatocellular, or head and neck squamous cell carcinoma were enrolled in the trial. CD4+ and CD8+ T cells were sorted separately from peripheral blood before TCR sequencing.

This sequence uses TRBV9 and TRBJ1-3; a weak D assignment points to TRBD1 (6 bases agree). This TCR was sampled from an adult with an advanced solid tumor such as melanoma, head and neck, liver or kidney cancer. The source was CD4+ or CD8+ T cells sorted from blood, collected in a trial of the OX40 agonist ivuxolimab. CDR3 protein: CASSETGPFCNTIYF. The nucleotide sequence is given as TGTGCCAGCAGCGAGACAGGCCCGTTTTGTAACACCATATATTTT.